A selection of T cell receptor beta chains follows, all from one sample in a study of T cell changes during pregnancy in multiple sclerosis. TCRdb keeps only in-frame clones here, not all; method: immunoSEQ multiplex PCR. The table records about 100,000 clones, 92% of them present only once. The source material was peripheral blood, sampled after pregnancy. All receptors come from a female donor with multiple sclerosis, enrolled in a pregnancy study. Both conserved end residues are part of each CDR3. The order of the fields is V gene, J gene, D gene, clone size, CDR3 protein, CDR3 DNA. A D gene is named only where the DNA matches it firmly. Size values are once, few and many counts, or a class for expanded clones, and some rows have none.

>TRBV2|TRBJ2-5|-|-
CASRGAYQETQYF
TGTGCCAGCAGAGGGGCCTACCAAGAGACCCAGTACTTC
>TRBV4-1|TRBJ1-2|TRBD1|-
CASSLSSQGDLYGYTF
TGCGCCAGCAGCCTCTCTTCACAGGGGGATCTCTATGGCTACACCTTC
>TRBV7-6|TRBJ2-1|TRBD2|-
CASSYTSGVYNEQFF
TGTGCCAGCAGCTATACTAGCGGGGTCTACAATGAGCAGTTCTTC
>TRBV19|TRBJ2-7|-|-
CASMDRGGAGATRTVQYF
TGTGCCAGCATGGACAGGGGAGGAGCGGGGGCTACGAGAACGGTGCAGTACTTC
>TRBV27|TRBJ1-2|-|-
CASSLDPGTFYGYTF
TGTGCCAGCAGTTTGGACCCAGGGACATTCTATGGCTACACCTTC
>TRBV5-1|TRBJ2-7|TRBD2|-
CASSSRLAGGYEQYF
TGCGCCAGCAGCTCCAGACTAGCGGGAGGATACGAGCAGTACTTC
>TRBV19|TRBJ1-5|TRBD1|-
CASSTGGLGQPQHF
TGTGCCAGTAGTACAGGGGGATTAGGACAGCCCCAGCATTTT
>TRBV5-4|TRBJ1-2|-|-
CASTSQFSYGYTF
TGTGCCAGCACCTCACAGTTCTCCTATGGCTACACCTTC
>TRBV6-5|TRBJ1-4|-|-
CASRGGLNGEKLFF
TGTGCCAGCAGGGGCGGGCTCAACGGTGAAAAACTGTTTTTT
>TRBV7-8|TRBJ1-1|TRBD1|-
CASSPGTGSGTEAFF
TGTGCCAGCAGCCCGGGGACAGGGAGTGGCACTGAAGCTTTCTTT
>TRBV18|TRBJ2-2|TRBD2|-
CASSPSSGSTGELFF
TGTGCCAGCTCACCATCTAGCGGGTCCACCGGGGAGCTGTTTTTT
>TRBV2|TRBJ2-5|-|-
CASRVSSVQYF
TGTGCCAGCAGGGTGTCTAGTGTTCAGTACTTC
>TRBV7-2|TRBJ2-3|-|-
CASSETAGPTPRQYF
TGTGCCAGCAGCGAGACAGCCGGACCGACACCTAGGCAGTATTTT
>TRBV30|TRBJ2-5|TRBD2|once
CAWGGARLAGLETQYF
TGTGCCTGGGGGGGGGCGAGACTAGCGGGATTAGAGACCCAGTACTTC
>TRBV5-6|TRBJ2-5|-|-
CASSFALGAQETQYF
TGTGCCAGCAGCTTCGCTCTAGGGGCGCAAGAGACCCAGTACTTC
>TRBV18|TRBJ2-7|-|-
CASSPGLGEQYF
TGTGCCAGCTCACCCGGACTCGGGGAGCAGTACTTC
>TRBV5-1|TRBJ2-3|-|once
CASSSWGGTDTQYF
TGCGCCAGCAGCTCGTGGGGAGGCACAGATACGCAGTATTTT
>TRBV20-1|TRBJ1-1|-|few
CSALVNTEAFF
TGCAGTGCCCTAGTGAACACTGAAGCTTTCTTT
>TRBV30|TRBJ1-2|-|-
CAWSVSLYGYTF
TGTGCCTGGAGTGTATCCCTCTATGGCTACACCTTC
>TRBV5-6|TRBJ2-6|-|-
CASSLGFSSGANVLTF
TGTGCCAGCAGCTTGGGTTTCAGCTCTGGGGCCAACGTCCTGACTTTC
>TRBV6-1|TRBJ2-3|TRBD2|-
CASSELPGLAGMDTQYF
TGTGCCAGCAGTGAACTGCCGGGACTAGCGGGAATGGATACGCAGTATTTT
>TRBV25-1|TRBJ2-1|-|-
CASSVPGGHEQFF
TGTGCCAGCAGTGTTCCCGGGGGGCATGAGCAGTTCTTC
>TRBV4-3|TRBJ2-5|TRBD2|-
CASSQEPSGGIETQYF
TGCGCCAGCAGCCAAGAACCTAGCGGGGGAATCGAGACCCAGTACTTC
>TRBV27|TRBJ1-2|-|-
CASSSTGTGDYGYTF
TGTGCCAGCAGTTCCACCGGGACGGGGGACTATGGCTACACCTTC
>TRBV7-2|TRBJ2-3|TRBD1|-
CASSFPGQVPNF
TGTGCCAGCAGCTTCCCGGGACAGGTCCCAAATTTT
>TRBV6-4|TRBJ1-6|TRBD1|few
CASSENPGTANSPLHF
TGTGCCAGCAGTGAAAATCCCGGGACAGCTAATTCACCCCTCCACTTT
>TRBV18|TRBJ1-3|-|-
CASSPRREASGNTIYF
TGTGCCAGCTCACCTCGGCGGGAGGCTTCTGGAAACACCATATATTTT
>TRBV7-2|TRBJ2-7|-|-
CASSLRWYEQYF
TGTGCCAGCAGCTTACGGTGGTACGAGCAGTACTTC
>TRBV13|TRBJ2-7|TRBD1|once
CASSPGTGHYEQYF
TGTGCCAGCAGCCCAGGGACAGGGCACTACGAGCAGTACTTC
>TRBV5-1|TRBJ2-1|-|-
CASGHLTGPNEQFF
TGCGCCAGCGGACATCTAACAGGACCGAACGAGCAGTTCTTC
>TRBV6-6|TRBJ1-4|TRBD1|-
CAVTGGGEKLFF
TGTGCAGTTACAGGGGGCGGAGAAAAACTGTTTTTT
>TRBV9|TRBJ2-7|TRBD1|-
CASSAGTGHYEQYF
TGTGCCAGCAGCGCCGGGACAGGGCACTACGAGCAGTACTTC
>TRBV29-1|TRBJ2-1|TRBD2|-
CSVEGVGLAGREQFF
TGCAGCGTTGAAGGCGTGGGACTAGCGGGACGTGAGCAGTTCTTC
>TRBV30|TRBJ2-3|-|-
CAWSVGTSTDTQYF
TGTGCCTGGAGTGTCGGTACTAGCACAGATACGCAGTATTTT
>TRBV9|TRBJ1-5|-|-
CASSVAGYYNQPQHF
TGTGCCAGCAGCGTAGCGGGGTATTACAATCAGCCCCAGCATTTT
>TRBV2|TRBJ1-2|TRBD1|-
CASSSGQGYGYTF
TGTGCCAGCAGCTCAGGACAGGGTTACGGCTACACCTTC
>TRBV2|TRBJ2-7|-|-
CASIETYEQYF
TGTGCCAGCATCGAGACCTACGAGCAGTACTTC
>TRBV29-1|TRBJ1-1|TRBD1|-
CSATKGAENTEAFF
TGCAGCGCCACGAAGGGGGCGGAGAACACTGAAGCTTTCTTT
>TRBV2|TRBJ1-5|TRBD1|-
CASGGQGRNYNQPQHF
TGTGCCAGCGGGGGACAGGGGCGAAATTACAATCAGCCCCAGCATTTT
>TRBV4-1|TRBJ2-7|TRBD1|-
CASSKRTGRDEQYF
TGCGCCAGCAGCAAACGGACAGGGCGGGACGAGCAGTACTTC
>TRBV2|TRBJ1-5|TRBD1|-
CASSGTGPNQPQHF
TGTGCCAGCAGTGGGACAGGACCCAATCAGCCCCAGCATTTT
>TRBV27|TRBJ2-1|TRBD2|-
CASSPRGSGSTGEQFF
TGTGCCAGCAGTCCCCGGGGTAGCGGGAGTACGGGTGAGCAGTTCTTC
>TRBV28|TRBJ2-1|TRBD2|-
CASSFSSGRPTPYNEQFF
TGTGCCAGCAGTTTTTCTAGCGGGAGGCCCACCCCCTACAATGAGCAGTTCTTC
>TRBV6-6|TRBJ2-7|-|-
CASSAVDYEQYF
TGTGCCAGCAGTGCGGTCGACTACGAGCAGTACTTC
>TRBV6-1|TRBJ2-3|TRBD2|-
CASSLAGVRTDTQYF
TGTGCCAGCTCCCTAGCGGGAGTAAGGACAGATACGCAGTATTTT
>TRBV4-3|TRBJ2-2|TRBD2|-
CASSQELAGGPNTGELFF
TGCGCCAGCAGCCAAGAATTAGCGGGGGGCCCGAACACCGGGGAGCTGTTTTTT
>TRBV7-2|TRBJ1-2|TRBD1|-
CASSLGPGGFGYTF
TGTGCCAGCAGCTTAGGGCCAGGGGGCTTCGGCTACACCTTC
>TRBV27|TRBJ1-2|TRBD1|-
CATRDRGYGYTF
TGTGCCACCCGGGACAGGGGTTATGGCTACACCTTC
>TRBV10-3|TRBJ2-3|TRBD1|-
CAISDSGGSTDTQYF
TGTGCCATCAGTGACTCAGGGGGCTCCACAGATACGCAGTATTTT
>TRBV6-1|TRBJ2-7|-|-
CASSEAADSYYEQYF
TGTGCCAGCAGTGAAGCGGCAGATAGCTACTACGAGCAGTACTTC
>TRBV6-1|TRBJ1-5|TRBD1|-
CASSTTGGNQPQHF
TGTGCCAGCAGCACGACAGGGGGCAATCAGCCCCAGCATTTT
>TRBV7-3|TRBJ1-2|TRBD1|-
CASSPGQPYGYTF
TGTGCCAGCAGCCCGGGACAGCCCTATGGCTACACCTTC
>TRBV5-4|TRBJ1-1|-|-
CASSLRGVNTEAFF
TGTGCCAGCAGCCTCCGGGGGGTGAACACTGAAGCTTTCTTT
>TRBV5-6|TRBJ1-1|-|-
CASSLYPGANTEAFF
TGTGCCAGCAGCTTGTATCCAGGGGCGAACACTGAAGCTTTCTTT
>TRBV9|TRBJ1-2|TRBD1|few
CASTRTGGNYGYTF
TGTGCCAGCACCCGGACAGGGGGAAACTATGGCTACACCTTC